The present T cell receptor beta chain was sequenced within a study of tumor-infiltrating lymphocytes in primary liver carcinoma. Study results and caveats: Only about 7-24% of top clones were detected in all five tumor regions.

Between roughly 20 and 30 mg of unsorted bulk tissue served as the source from which RNA and DNA were co-extracted. The sample holds one count of this clonotype. Its antigen remains unidentified. Germline is not matched at one junction end, which may reflect a read error. Researchers generated TCR beta cDNA from roughly 520 ng of total RNA, relying on a constant-region primer. Three nested multiplex PCR rounds, a slightly modified ARM-PCR method, built the TCR beta libraries. A C-beta reverse primer and TRBV1-TRBV30 forward primers served in each of the first two PCR rounds, at approximately 10 cycles apiece. One entry per CDR3 protein results from TCRdb running MiXCR on the multiplex PCR reads. The profile shows about 48,000 distinct CDR3 sequences, 70% to 80% of them singletons. The CDR3 consists of 13 residues. From germline, CDR1 is MNHEY and CDR2 SVGEGT.

The chain uses TRBV6-2 or TRBV6-3 and TRBJ2-7; no definite D call. This TCR derives from a man between 40 and 49 years old with primary liver carcinoma and hepatitis B virus infection. Sequencing was done on a sample of liver tumor tissue from sampling region 3. The sample's subset: tumor region T3, left-lateral pole. The CDR3 spells CVSASSGPYEQYF. CDR3 nucleotide sequence: TGTGTCAGCGCCTCTTCCGGCCCCTACGAGCAGTACTTC.